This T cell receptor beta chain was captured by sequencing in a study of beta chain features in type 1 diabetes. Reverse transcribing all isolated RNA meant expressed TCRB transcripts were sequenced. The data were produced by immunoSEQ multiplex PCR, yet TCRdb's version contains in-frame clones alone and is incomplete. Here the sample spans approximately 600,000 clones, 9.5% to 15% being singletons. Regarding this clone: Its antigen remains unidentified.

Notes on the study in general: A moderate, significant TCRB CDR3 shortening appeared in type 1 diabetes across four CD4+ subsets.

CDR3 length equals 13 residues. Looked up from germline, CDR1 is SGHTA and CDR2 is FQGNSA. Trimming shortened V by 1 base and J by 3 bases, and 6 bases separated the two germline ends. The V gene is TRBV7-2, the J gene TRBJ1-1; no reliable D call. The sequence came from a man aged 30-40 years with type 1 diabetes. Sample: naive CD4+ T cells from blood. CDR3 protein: CASSLESDTEAFF. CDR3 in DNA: TGTGCCAGCAGCTTAGAATCGGACACTGAAGCTTTCTTT.